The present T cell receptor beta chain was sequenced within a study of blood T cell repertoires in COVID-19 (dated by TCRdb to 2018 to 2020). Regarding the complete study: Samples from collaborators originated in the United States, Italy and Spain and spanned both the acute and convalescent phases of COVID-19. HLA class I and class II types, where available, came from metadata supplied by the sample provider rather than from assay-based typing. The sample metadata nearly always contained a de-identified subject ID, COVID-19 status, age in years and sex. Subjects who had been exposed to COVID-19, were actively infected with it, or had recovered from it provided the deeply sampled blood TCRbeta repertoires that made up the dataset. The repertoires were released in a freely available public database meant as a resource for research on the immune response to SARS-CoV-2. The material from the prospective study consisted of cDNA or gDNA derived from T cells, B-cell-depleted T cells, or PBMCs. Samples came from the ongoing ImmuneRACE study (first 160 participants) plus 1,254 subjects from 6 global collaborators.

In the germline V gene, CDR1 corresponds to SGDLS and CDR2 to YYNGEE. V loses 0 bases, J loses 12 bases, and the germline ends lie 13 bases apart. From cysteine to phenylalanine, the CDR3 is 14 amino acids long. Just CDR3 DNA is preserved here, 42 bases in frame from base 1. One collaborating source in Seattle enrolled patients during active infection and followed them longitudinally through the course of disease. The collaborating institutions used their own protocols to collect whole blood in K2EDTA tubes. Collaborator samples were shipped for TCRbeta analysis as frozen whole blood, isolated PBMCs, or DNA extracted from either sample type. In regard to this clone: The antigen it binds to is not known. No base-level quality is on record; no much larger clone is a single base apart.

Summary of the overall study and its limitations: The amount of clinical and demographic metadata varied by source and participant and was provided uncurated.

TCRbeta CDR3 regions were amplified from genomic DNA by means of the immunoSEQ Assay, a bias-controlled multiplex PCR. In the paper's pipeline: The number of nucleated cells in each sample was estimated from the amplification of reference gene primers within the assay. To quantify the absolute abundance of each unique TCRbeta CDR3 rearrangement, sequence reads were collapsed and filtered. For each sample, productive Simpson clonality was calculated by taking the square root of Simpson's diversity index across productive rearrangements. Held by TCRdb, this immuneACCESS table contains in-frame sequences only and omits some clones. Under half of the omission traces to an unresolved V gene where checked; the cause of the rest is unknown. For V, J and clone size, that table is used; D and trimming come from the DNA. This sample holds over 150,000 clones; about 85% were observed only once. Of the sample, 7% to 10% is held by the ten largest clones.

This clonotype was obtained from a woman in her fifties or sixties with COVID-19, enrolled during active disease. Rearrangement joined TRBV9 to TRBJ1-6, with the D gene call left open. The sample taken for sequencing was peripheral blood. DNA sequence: TGTGCCAGCAGCGTAGAGGCTGGGAGAGAACCCCTCCACTTT. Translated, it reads CASSVEAGREPLHF.